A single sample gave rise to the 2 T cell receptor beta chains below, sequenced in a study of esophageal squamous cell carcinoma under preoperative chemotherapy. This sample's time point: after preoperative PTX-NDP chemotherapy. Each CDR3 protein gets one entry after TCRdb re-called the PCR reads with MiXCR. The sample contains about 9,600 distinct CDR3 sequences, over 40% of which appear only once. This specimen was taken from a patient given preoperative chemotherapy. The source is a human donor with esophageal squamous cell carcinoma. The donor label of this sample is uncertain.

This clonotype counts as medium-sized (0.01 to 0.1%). CDR3 sequence: CASSPPTDSRGQYF. DNA of the CDR3: TGTGCCAGCAGCCCGCCCACGGACTCCCGGGGGCAGTACTTC. The J gene is TRBJ2-5, the V gene TRBV7-2; D might be TRBD2 (6 bases). CDR3 size: 14 residues. Germline lookup yields CDR1 SGHTA and CDR2 FQGNSA. The germline V and J ends were trimmed by 5 bases and 11 bases, with 21 bases remaining between them.

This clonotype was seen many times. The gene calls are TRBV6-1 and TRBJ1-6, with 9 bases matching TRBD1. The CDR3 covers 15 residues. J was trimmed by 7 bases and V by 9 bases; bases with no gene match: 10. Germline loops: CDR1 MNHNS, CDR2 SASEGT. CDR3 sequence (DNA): TGTGCCAGTTGGGGACAGGGCGGAGGGAATTCACCCCTCCACTTT. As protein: CASWGQGGGNSPLHF.